One sample yielded the 2 T cell receptor beta chains listed below, sequenced in a study of beta chain features in type 1 diabetes. General study results and limits: In every one of the four CD4+ subsets, TCRB CDR3s were moderately but significantly shorter in Type 1 diabetes patients.

No antigen has been assigned to these receptors. TCRB transcripts that were expressed got sequenced, as all of the isolated RNA had been reverse transcribed. The assay was immunoSEQ multiplex PCR, and TCRdb's table has in-frame clones only and misses some. Here the sample spans 40,000 to 60,000 clones, around 60% being singletons. Sequenced input: stem cell memory CD4+ T cells from blood. These receptor sequences come from a woman younger than 45 with type 1 diabetes.

This chain connects TRBV28 to TRBJ1-1, with TRBD1 identical over 7 bases. The CDR3 is 14 residues long. The V gene's germline CDR1 is MDHEN and CDR2 SYDVKM. V trimming: 10 bases; J trimming: 4 bases; junction bases outside the gene matches: 12. The CDR3 protein is CAILPPGTVTEAFF. The CDR3 region has the DNA TGTGCCATACTACCGCCCGGGACAGTCACTGAAGCTTTCTTT.

V usage is TRBV4-1 and J usage is TRBJ1-4; 8 nucleotides match TRBD1. This CDR3 has 15 amino acids. Trimming took 3 bases from V and 7 from J; bases not matched to a gene: 7. Looked up from germline, CDR1 is MGHRA and CDR2 is YSYEKL. CDR3 DNA sequence: TGCGCCAGCAGCCAGGCGGACAGGGATGCTGAAAAACTGTTTTTT. This codes for CASSQADRDAEKLFF.